This TCR beta chain was observed in a study of blood T cell repertoires in COVID-19. For the study at large: Acute-phase and convalescent COVID-19 samples originated in the United States, Italy and Spain. PBMCs, B-cell-depleted T cells, or T cells provided the cDNA or gDNA that made up the material.

CDR1 is SGHTS and CDR2 is YDEGEE in the germline V gene. This CDR3 has 14 residues. Trimming left V 0 bases short and J 6 bases short, with 9 bases between. Under the authors' procedure: Estimation of nucleated cell counts was performed using reference gene primer amplification. Repertoires were generated with immunoSEQ multiplex PCR, while TCRdb's copy carries only in-frame clones and drops some. V and J calls and clone size are those listed in that table; D and trimming were worked out from the DNA. The profile shows a few hundred thousand clones, about 82% of them singletons. The rearrangement joins TRBV5-8 to TRBJ2-2; D is perhaps TRBD2 (5 bases). The clonotype comes from a woman aged 80 or older with acute or convalescent COVID-19. What was sequenced was peripheral blood. CDR3: CASSLGGLAGELFF. The CDR3 DNA reads TGTGCCAGCAGCTTGGGAGGGCTCGCCGGGGAGCTGTTTTTT.